A single sample gave rise to the 18 T cell receptor beta chains below, sequenced in a study of T cell repertoires in cytomegalovirus infection. TCRdb reprocessed the reads with MiXCR, giving one entry per CDR3 protein. This sample carries 380,000 or so distinct CDR3 sequences, about 32% of them seen once, and the ten largest clones take approximately 15%. No antigen is known for these receptors. Here the sequenced sample was cultured PBMCs, taken from culture after CMV antigen stimulation. Receptor source: a human donor in good health (CMV status not recorded). Some clones in this sample may be carry-over from other donors' samples.

The V gene is TRBV6-2 or TRBV6-3, the J gene TRBJ2-1, with 13 bases fitting TRBD2. Per the germline V gene, CDR1 is MNHEY and CDR2 is SVGEGT. The CDR3 covers 16 residues. Trimming removed 0 bases from V and 8 bases from J; junction bases left unmatched: 4. CDR3 sequence reads: CASSYSRTSGSYEQFF. The CDR3 coding sequence is TGTGCCAGCAGTTACTCAAGGACTAGCGGGAGTTATGAGCAGTTCTTC.

Only a few counts were recorded for this clonotype. The V gene is TRBV7-6, the J gene TRBJ1-5; D unresolved. V dropped 8 bases and J dropped 3 bases, with 14 bases sitting between them. This CDR3 has 14 residues. Germline lookup yields CDR1 SGHVS and CDR2 FNYEAQ. CDR3 region: CASVILTPNQPQHF. The CDR3 bases are TGTGCCAGCGTTATCCTAACCCCCAATCAGCCCCAGCATTTT.

The chain recombines TRBV7-2 with TRBJ2-1; D not resolved. The CDR3 covers 11 residues. The V and J ends lost 8 bases and 6 bases respectively, with 8 bases between them. Looked up from germline, CDR1 is SGHTA and CDR2 is FQGNSA. The CDR3 DNA reads TGTGCCAGCGACGTCTCCAATGAGCAGTTCTTC. This gives the protein CASDVSNEQFF.

The chain has TRBV29-1 and TRBJ1-1; the D is unclear. V was shortened by 3 bases and J by 3 bases, with 5 bases between the two germline ends. The CDR3 length is 11 residues. Germline CDR1 and CDR2: SQVTM and ANQGSEA. The CDR3 DNA is TGCAGCGTTGACGGGCACACTGAAGCTTTCTTT. Residues: CSVDGHTEAFF.

This chain uses TRBV10-3 with TRBJ2-1; no firm D call. Per the germline V gene, CDR1 is ENHRY and CDR2 is SYGVKD. Deletions cut 0 bases from V and 0 bases from J, with 6 bases between. CDR3 length: 15 amino acids. The CDR3 region is CAISESAASYNEQFF. The CDR3 DNA follows: TGTGCCATCAGTGAGTCGGCGGCCTCCTACAATGAGCAGTTCTTC.

This sequence joins TRBV20-1 and TRBJ2-5; 9 bases fit TRBD2. The CDR3 is 12 amino acids. V trimming: 4 bases; J trimming: 4 bases; junction bases outside the gene matches: 1. Germline V CDR1 and CDR2: DFQATT, SNEGSKA (reference sequence). CDR3 bases: TGCAGTGCTATGACTAGCGGAGAGACCCAGTACTTC. Protein: CSAMTSGETQYF.

There are a few counts of this clonotype. The CDR3, as DNA: TGTGCCAGCAGCGGAGGACAGGGAGGGAACACTGAAGCTTTCTTT. As protein: CASSGGQGGNTEAFF. The rearrangement links TRBV7-9 to TRBJ1-1, with 8 bases fitting TRBD1. The J segment lost 1 base and the V segment lost 5 bases, leaving 6 bases of the junction unmatched. Germline V CDR1 and CDR2: SEHNR, FQNEAQ (reference sequence). CDR3 length: 15 amino acids.

The V call is TRBV19, the J call TRBJ2-4; D might be TRBD1 (5 bases). Germline V gives CDR1 LNHDA, CDR2 SQIVND (reference sequence). V gave up 3 bases and J gave up 0 bases, with 9 bases separating them. The CDR3 is 15 amino acids. The CDR3 nucleotides read TGTGCCAGTAGTATCCAGGGATTAGCCAAAAACATTCAGTACTTC. Protein product: CASSIQGLAKNIQYF. The whole variable domain, remainder taken from reference TRBV19 and TRBJ2-4, is DGGITQSPKYLFRKEGQNVTLSCEQNLNHDAMYWYRQDPGQGLRLIYYSQIVNDFQKGDIAEGYSVSREKKESFPLTVTSAQKNPTAFYLCASSIQGLAKNIQYFGAGTRLSVL.

This clonotype turned up a few times. The chain joins TRBV7-6 to TRBJ2-4; tentatively, D is TRBD1 (6 bases). The CDR3 has 15 residues. V gave up 0 bases and J gave up 1 base, with 7 bases separating them. Germline V lookup: CDR1 SGHVS, CDR2 FNYEAQ. The chain's CDR3 is CASSLATGAKNIQYF. The DNA for the CDR3 is TGTGCCAGCAGCTTAGCTACAGGGGCCAAAAACATTCAGTACTTC.

The table lists this clonotype with many counts. V usage is TRBV7-2 and J usage is TRBJ1-1; 7 bases agree with TRBD1. V trimming: 5 bases; J trimming: 11 bases; junction bases outside the gene matches: 17. Germline assignment: CDR1 SGHTA and CDR2 FQGNSA. The CDR3 contains 15 residues. As DNA, the CDR3 is TGTGCCAGCAGCCCCCAGACAGGGCTAGGGAGGGTTGCTTTCTTT. The encoded protein is CASSPQTGLGRVAFF. Full variable domain (missing parts from reference TRBV7-2 and TRBJ1-1): GAGVSQSPSNKVTEKGKDVELRCDPISGHTALYWYRQSLGQGLEFLIYFQGNSAPDKSGLPSDRFSAERTGGSVSTLTIQRTQQEDSAVYLCASSPQTGLGRVAFFGQGTRLTVV.

The J gene is TRBJ1-1, the V gene TRBV24-1; D gene ambiguous. V gave up 0 bases and J gave up 8 bases, with 9 bases separating them. The CDR3 spans 13 residues. CDR1 KGHDR and CDR2 SFDVKD come from the germline V gene. CDR3 sequence (DNA): TGTGCCACCAGTGATTTGCTTTTGAAGGAAGCTTTCTTT. This translates into CATSDLLLKEAFF.

This clonotype has only a few counts. The chain employs TRBV7-9 and TRBJ2-2, with D hard to call. The length of the CDR3 is 13 residues. V was shortened by 6 bases and J by 3 bases, with 8 bases between the two germline ends. Germline V gene data show CDR1 as SEHNR and CDR2 as FQNEAQ (reference sequence). CDR3 protein: CASRLKDTGELFF. Here the CDR3 DNA reads TGTGCCAGCAGATTGAAGGACACCGGGGAGCTGTTTTTT.

The chain combines TRBV27 with TRBJ1-6; 9 positions match TRBD1. The CDR3 totals 14 residues. Germline V gene lookup returns CDR1 MNHEY and CDR2 SMNVEV (reference sequence). The V gene end was trimmed by 5 bases and the J gene end by 4 bases; junction bases not matched to a gene: 0. The chain's CDR3 is CASSDRGYNSPLHF. CDR3 in DNA: TGTGCCAGCAGTGACAGGGGGTATAATTCACCCCTCCACTTT.

J is TRBJ2-5 and V is TRBV4-2; a possible D gene is TRBD1 (6 bases). Trimming removed 1 base at V and 5 bases at J, with 14 bases between. The CDR3 has 15 residues. The germline V gene encodes CDR1 LGHNA and CDR2 YNFKEQ. In DNA form, the CDR3 reads TGTGCCAGCAGCCAAGGAGGGGGTAAGGGGGAGACCCAGTACTTC. Amino acid sequence: CASSQGGGKGETQYF.

This clonotype came up a few times. V gene TRBV7-2 combines with J gene TRBJ1-2; 8 positions match TRBD1. CDR1 is SGHTA, CDR2 FQGNSA, per germline. The CDR3 loop spans 16 amino acids. Trimming removed 1 base from V and 8 bases from J; junction bases left unmatched: 12. This chain's CDR3 is CASSLGGQGASGGYTF. The CDR3 DNA follows: TGTGCCAGCAGCTTAGGTGGGCAGGGGGCATCGGGAGGCTACACCTTC. Full variable domain (missing parts from reference TRBV7-2 and TRBJ1-2): GAGVSQSPSNKVTEKGKDVELRCDPISGHTALYWYRQSLGQGLEFLIYFQGNSAPDKSGLPSDRFSAERTGGSVSTLTIQRTQQEDSAVYLCASSLGGQGASGGYTFGSGTRLTVV.

This clonotype has a count of ten or more. This rearrangement joins TRBV7-7 to TRBJ2-5; D is unresolved. Germline V gives CDR1 SSHAT, CDR2 FNYEAQ (reference sequence). Trimming shortened V by 3 bases and J by 2 bases, and 7 bases separated the two germline ends. The length of the CDR3 is 13 residues. This chain's CDR3 is CASSFDNQETQYF. The CDR3 nucleotides read TGTGCCAGCAGCTTCGACAATCAAGAGACCCAGTACTTC.

This clonotype was picked up many times. The rearrangement uses TRBV7-6 and TRBJ2-5; 7 nucleotides line up with TRBD1. V was clipped by 5 bases and J by 0 bases; unmatched bases: 9. The CDR3 runs 16 residues. CDR1 and CDR2 (germline): SGHVS, FNYEAQ. CDR3 coding DNA: TGTGCCAGCAGCCACCGGATGACAGGGAACCAAGAGACCCAGTACTTC. Translation: CASSHRMTGNQETQYF.

This clonotype was counted between two and nine times. This chain connects TRBV6-1 to TRBJ2-7; D is undetermined. Germline V gene sequence: CDR1 MNHNS, CDR2 SASEGT. The CDR3 is 11 amino acids. The V end was cut by 6 bases, the J end by 2 bases, with 5 bases between. The CDR3 DNA is TGTGCCAGCAGGGCAGCCTACGAGCAGTACGTC. This codes for CASRAAYEQYV.